A selection of T cell receptor beta chains follows, all from one sample in a study of identical twins. TCRdb recomputed calls from the 5' RACE reads with MiXCR, one row per CDR3 protein. The sample lists about 280,000 distinct CDR3 sequences; 8% to 9% were seen once. These data also formed part of another study, on yellow fever vaccine responses in identical twins.

The sample consisted of memory (CD45RO+) T cells sorted from blood. All receptors come from a woman in her late teens or twenties in good health. CDR3s include the opening cysteine and the closing phenylalanine or tryptophan. The D gene is left open where the match is weak. Clone size, where shown, is once, few, many, or a class for clones that have expanded.

clone size: few
J gene: TRBJ2-1
D gene: TRBD2
V gene: TRBV11-2
CDR3 DNA: TGTGCCAGCAGTCAGACTAGCGGGGCGATCAATGAGCAGTTCTTC
CDR3 protein: CASSQTSGAINEQFF

clone size: few
J gene: TRBJ2-2
D gene: TRBD1
V gene: TRBV6-1
CDR3 DNA: TGTGCCAGCAGCGCCGGCCAGGGGGCAACGAGGACCGGGGAGCTGTTTTTT
CDR3 protein: CASSAGQGATRTGELFF

clone size: few
J gene: TRBJ2-1
D gene: TRBD2
V gene: TRBV27
CDR3 DNA: TGTGCCAGCAGTTCCTTAACTAGCGGGGGACAGTTCTTC
CDR3 protein: CASSSLTSGGQFF

clone size: many
J gene: TRBJ1-4
D gene: .
V gene: TRBV5-1
CDR3 DNA: TGCGCCAGCAGACAGCGACGCGGGATGAATGAAAAACTGTTTTTT
CDR3 protein: CASRQRRGMNEKLFF

clone size: .
J gene: TRBJ1-5
D gene: .
V gene: TRBV3-1
CDR3 DNA: TGTGCCAGCAGCCAAGGGGGGTATCAGCCCCAGCATTTT
CDR3 protein: CASSQGGYQPQHF

clone size: many
J gene: TRBJ2-3
D gene: .
V gene: TRBV7-9
CDR3 DNA: TGTGCCAGCAGCCTGGACAGATCGGATACGCAGTATTTT
CDR3 protein: CASSLDRSDTQYF

clone size: few
J gene: TRBJ2-5
D gene: .
V gene: TRBV18
CDR3 DNA: TGTGCCAGCTCTTCAGGACAGCAAGAGACCCAGTACTTC
CDR3 protein: CASSSGQQETQYF

clone size: few
J gene: TRBJ2-1
D gene: TRBD1
V gene: TRBV6-5
CDR3 DNA: TGTGCCAGCAGTTTAACAGGGGACCATTACAATGAGCAGTTCTTC
CDR3 protein: CASSLTGDHYNEQFF

clone size: many
J gene: TRBJ1-1
D gene: TRBD1
V gene: TRBV6-5
CDR3 DNA: TGTGCCAGCAGTACCGACAGGGTCGGGAACACTGAAGCTTTCTTT
CDR3 protein: CASSTDRVGNTEAFF

clone size: few
J gene: TRBJ1-5
D gene: .
V gene: TRBV3-1
CDR3 DNA: TGTGCCAGCAGCCAACACTTGGGGCCCCAGCATTTT
CDR3 protein: CASSQHLGPQHF

clone size: .
J gene: TRBJ1-2
D gene: .
V gene: TRBV3-1
CDR3 DNA: TGTGCCAGCAGCCATAAAGGGATGAGCGGCTACACCTTC
CDR3 protein: CASSHKGMSGYTF

clone size: few
J gene: TRBJ2-2
D gene: .
V gene: TRBV6-1
CDR3 DNA: TGTGCCAGCCGACTCCTCGGGGGCCCGAACACCGGGGAGCTGTTTTTT
CDR3 protein: CASRLLGGPNTGELFF

clone size: few
J gene: TRBJ2-7
D gene: TRBD1
V gene: TRBV24-1
CDR3 DNA: TGTGCCACCAGTGACAAACCCCCGTGGGACAGGACCTACGAGCAGTACTTC
CDR3 protein: CATSDKPPWDRTYEQYF

clone size: few
J gene: TRBJ2-1
D gene: .
V gene: TRBV20-1
CDR3 DNA: TGCAGTGCTAGTTGGGGAACCAACAATGAGCAGTTCTTC
CDR3 protein: CSASWGTNNEQFF

clone size: .
J gene: TRBJ1-1
D gene: .
V gene: TRBV7-9
CDR3 DNA: TGTGCCAGCAGCCCAACCCGGGGGCTAAGAAACACTGAAGCTTTCTTT
CDR3 protein: CASSPTRGLRNTEAFF

clone size: .
J gene: TRBJ2-1
D gene: TRBD1
V gene: TRBV5-4
CDR3 DNA: TGTGCCAGCAGCAAGGGACAGGGGACCCACAATGAGCAGTTCTTC
CDR3 protein: CASSKGQGTHNEQFF

clone size: .
J gene: TRBJ1-1
D gene: .
V gene: TRBV11-2
CDR3 DNA: TGTGCCAGCAGCTTAGCCCCAATCCGCACTGAAGCTTTCTTT
CDR3 protein: CASSLAPIRTEAFF

clone size: .
J gene: TRBJ2-7
D gene: .
V gene: TRBV3-1
CDR3 DNA: TGTGCCTGCTGCCAAAACTGGGACGGATGGAGCGAGCAGTACTTC
CDR3 protein: CACCQNWDGWSEQYF

clone size: many
J gene: TRBJ2-7
D gene: .
V gene: TRBV11-2
CDR3 DNA: TGTGCCAGCAGCCCCCGACTCCTTGGGGTCTACGAGCAGTACTTC
CDR3 protein: CASSPRLLGVYEQYF

clone size: .
J gene: TRBJ2-3
D gene: .
V gene: TRBV11-3
CDR3 DNA: TGTGCCAGCAGCTTAGAGTTGTCCGATCGAACCAATACGCAGTATTTT
CDR3 protein: CASSLELSDRTNTQYF

clone size: many
J gene: TRBJ2-1
D gene: TRBD1
V gene: TRBV5-1
CDR3 DNA: TGCGCCAGCAGCTTGGAAGGGACAGGGATGGGTGAGCAGTTCTTC
CDR3 protein: CASSLEGTGMGEQFF

clone size: .
J gene: TRBJ2-1
D gene: .
V gene: TRBV21-1
CDR3 DNA: .
CDR3 protein: CATFGDGNNEQFF

clone size: few
J gene: TRBJ1-5
D gene: .
V gene: TRBV4-1
CDR3 DNA: TGCGCCAGCAGCCAAGAGGGACGGGCTGGCAATCAGCCCCAGCATTTT
CDR3 protein: CASSQEGRAGNQPQHF

clone size: many
J gene: TRBJ1-2
D gene: TRBD1
V gene: TRBV5-1
CDR3 DNA: TGCGCCAGCAGCAAAGACAGGGCTAGGGACTATGGCTACACCTTC
CDR3 protein: CASSKDRARDYGYTF

clone size: many
J gene: TRBJ2-1
D gene: .
V gene: TRBV6-4
CDR3 DNA: TGTGCCAGCAGTGTAGGGCAGGGCCCCTACAATGAGCAGTTCTTC
CDR3 protein: CASSVGQGPYNEQFF

clone size: .
J gene: TRBJ1-6
D gene: .
V gene: TRBV6-1
CDR3 DNA: TGTGCCAGCAGTGAGGACCTAAGTGGGGTCAATTCACCCCTCCACTTT
CDR3 protein: CASSEDLSGVNSPLHF

clone size: many
J gene: TRBJ2-1
D gene: TRBD2
V gene: TRBV12-3/TRBV12-4
CDR3 DNA: TGTGCCAGCAGTTCCCTAGCGGGAGGGTACAATGAGCAGTTCTTC
CDR3 protein: CASSSLAGGYNEQFF

clone size: .
J gene: TRBJ2-3
D gene: .
V gene: TRBV2
CDR3 DNA: TGTGCCAGCAGTGAGGAGCGGAGCACAGATACGCAGTATTTT
CDR3 protein: CASSEERSTDTQYF

clone size: .
J gene: TRBJ2-1
D gene: .
V gene: TRBV5-1
CDR3 DNA: TGCGCCAGCAGCCCCCGGGACCACTACAATGAGCAGTTCTTC
CDR3 protein: CASSPRDHYNEQFF

clone size: few
J gene: TRBJ2-3
D gene: .
V gene: TRBV2
CDR3 DNA: TGTGCCAGCAGTGGTTGGAGCCCACACAATACGCAGTATTTT
CDR3 protein: CASSGWSPHNTQYF

clone size: few
J gene: TRBJ2-3
D gene: TRBD2
V gene: TRBV20-1
CDR3 DNA: TGCAGTGCTAGACTGACTAGCGGATTTAGCACAGATACGCAGTATTTT
CDR3 protein: CSARLTSGFSTDTQYF

clone size: many
J gene: TRBJ1-1
D gene: .
V gene: TRBV7-9
CDR3 DNA: TGTGCCAGCAGCTTGGGGGGGCAAGAGAACACTGAAGCTTTCTTT
CDR3 protein: CASSLGGQENTEAFF

clone size: .
J gene: TRBJ2-7
D gene: TRBD1
V gene: TRBV7-2
CDR3 DNA: TGTGCCAGCAGCTGGGGGGGGACAGGGACAATCGTGGGCTTC
CDR3 protein: CASSWGGTGTIVGF

clone size: many
J gene: TRBJ1-1
D gene: .
V gene: TRBV29-1
CDR3 DNA: TGCAGCGAAAGGACAGACATGAACACTGAAGCTTTCTTT
CDR3 protein: CSERTDMNTEAFF